This TCR beta chain was documented in a study of T cell repertoires in cytomegalovirus infection. General study points: The ex vivo response was dominated by HLA-C-restricted CMV-specific TCR beta clonotypes.

TCRdb itself ran the reads through MiXCR, one entry per CDR3 protein. Among around 89,000 distinct CDR3 sequences, approximately 32% were seen once, and the ten largest hold 65% to 75%. A remark on this clonotype: Antigen: not known.

The clonotype originates from a human donor in good health (CMV status not recorded). Some clones in this sample may be carry-over from other donors' samples. Sequences were derived from CD8+ T cells from cultured PBMCs, sampled from culture after CMV antigen stimulation.

CDR3 loop: CASSFRGGANTGELFF. The CDR3 region has the DNA TGTGCCAGCAGCTTCCGCGGGGGGGCAAACACCGGGGAGCTGTTTTTT. V and J are TRBV7-9 and TRBJ2-2, with 9 bases aligning to TRBD2. Per the germline V gene, CDR1 is SEHNR and CDR2 is FQNEAQ (reference sequence). V shed 3 bases and J 2 bases; nucleotides not matched to a gene: 4. This CDR3 region has 16 residues.